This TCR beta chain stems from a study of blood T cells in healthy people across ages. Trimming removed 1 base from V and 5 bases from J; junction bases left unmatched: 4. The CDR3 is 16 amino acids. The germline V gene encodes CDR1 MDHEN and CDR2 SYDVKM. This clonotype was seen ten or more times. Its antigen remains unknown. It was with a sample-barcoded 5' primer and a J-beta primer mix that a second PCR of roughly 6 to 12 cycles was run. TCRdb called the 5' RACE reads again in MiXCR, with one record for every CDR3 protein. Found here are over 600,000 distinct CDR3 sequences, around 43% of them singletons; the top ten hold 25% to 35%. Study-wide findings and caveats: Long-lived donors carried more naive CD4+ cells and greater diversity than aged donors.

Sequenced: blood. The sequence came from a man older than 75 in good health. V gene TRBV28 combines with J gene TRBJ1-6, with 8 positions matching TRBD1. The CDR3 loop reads CASSLFRGRNNSPLHF. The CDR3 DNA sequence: TGTGCCAGCAGTTTATTCAGGGGGCGGAATAATTCACCCCTCCACTTT.